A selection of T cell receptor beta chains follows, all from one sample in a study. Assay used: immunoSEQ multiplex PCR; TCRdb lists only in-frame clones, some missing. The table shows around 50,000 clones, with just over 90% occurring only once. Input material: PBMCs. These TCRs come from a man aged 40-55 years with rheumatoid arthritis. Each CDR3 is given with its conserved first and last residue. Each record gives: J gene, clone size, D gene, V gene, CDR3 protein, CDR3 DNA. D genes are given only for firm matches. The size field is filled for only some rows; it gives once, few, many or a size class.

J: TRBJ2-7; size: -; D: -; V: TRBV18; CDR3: CASSPPLSRQGLGEQYF; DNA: TGTGCCAGCTCACCACCTCTAAGTCGGCAGGGCCTGGGGGAGCAGTACTTC
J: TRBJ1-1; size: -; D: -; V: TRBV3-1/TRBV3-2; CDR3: CASSQERAIGTEAFF; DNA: TGTGCCAGCAGCCAAGAGCGGGCAATAGGAACTGAAGCTTTCTTT
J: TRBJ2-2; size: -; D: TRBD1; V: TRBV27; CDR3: CASSPDRGRSTGELFF; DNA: TGTGCCAGCAGTCCGGACAGGGGGCGAAGCACCGGGGAGCTGTTTTTT
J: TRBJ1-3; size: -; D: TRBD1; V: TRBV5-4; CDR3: CASSPGGAGNTIYF; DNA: TGTGCCAGCAGCCCAGGGGGTGCTGGAAACACCATATATTTT
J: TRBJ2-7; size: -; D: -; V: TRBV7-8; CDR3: CASSLVDHEQYF; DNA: TGTGCCAGCAGCTTGGTGGACCACGAGCAGTACTTC
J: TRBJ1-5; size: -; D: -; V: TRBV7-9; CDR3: CASSSQGSNQPQHF; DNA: TGTGCCAGCAGCTCTCAGGGCAGCAATCAGCCCCAGCATTTT
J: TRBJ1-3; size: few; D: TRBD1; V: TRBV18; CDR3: CASSPTGSFGNTIYF; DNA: TGTGCCAGCTCACCGACAGGGTCTTTTGGAAACACCATATATTTT
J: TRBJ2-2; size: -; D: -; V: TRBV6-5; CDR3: CASSSSTGELFF; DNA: TGTGCCAGCAGCAGCTCAACCGGGGAGCTGTTTTTT
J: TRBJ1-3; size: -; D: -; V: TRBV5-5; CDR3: CASSESSGNTIYF; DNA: TGTGCCAGCAGCGAGAGTTCTGGAAACACCATATATTTT
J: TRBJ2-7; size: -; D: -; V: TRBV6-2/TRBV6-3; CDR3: CASSYSGGLSYEQYF; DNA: TGTGCCAGCAGTTACTCCGGGGGTTTATCCTACGAGCAGTACTTC
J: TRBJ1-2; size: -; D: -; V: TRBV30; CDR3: CAWSLTANYGYTF; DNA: TGTGCCTGGAGCCTGACCGCTAACTATGGCTACACCTTC
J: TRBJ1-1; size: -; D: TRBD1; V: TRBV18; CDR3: CASSPVQGQGRTEAFF; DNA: TGTGCCAGCTCACCAGTACAGGGACAGGGAAGAACTGAAGCTTTCTTT
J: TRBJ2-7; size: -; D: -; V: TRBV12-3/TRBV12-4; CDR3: CASRRTFTYEQYF; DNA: TGTGCCAGCAGAAGAACCTTCACCTACGAGCAGTACTTC
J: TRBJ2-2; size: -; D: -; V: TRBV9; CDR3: CASSVRLGAGELFF; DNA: TGTGCCAGCAGCGTTAGACTCGGGGCCGGGGAGCTGTTTTTT
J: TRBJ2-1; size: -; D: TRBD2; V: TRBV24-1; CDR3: CATSDTLAGGHNEQFF; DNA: TGTGCCACCAGTGATACCTTAGCGGGAGGACACAATGAGCAGTTCTTC
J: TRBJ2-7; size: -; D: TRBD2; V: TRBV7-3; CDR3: CASSLGGSFDEQYF; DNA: TGTGCCAGCAGCTTAGGCGGGAGCTTTGACGAGCAGTACTTC
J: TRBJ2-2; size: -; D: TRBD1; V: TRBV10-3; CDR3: CAIGDRANTGELFF; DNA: TGTGCCATCGGGGACAGGGCAAACACCGGGGAGCTGTTTTTT
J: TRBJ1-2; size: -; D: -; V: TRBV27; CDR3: CASSPHSGSNYGYTF; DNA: TGTGCCAGCAGTCCACATTCCGGGTCGAACTATGGCTACACCTTC